The rows below give T cell receptor beta chains drawn from one sample of a study of T cells in Graves' hyperthyroidism and ophthalmopathy. TCRdb passed the multiplex PCR reads through MiXCR, listing each CDR3 protein once. The sample consists of around 420,000 distinct CDR3 sequences, more than 15% of them appearing once. Sequencing was carried out using blood. The receptor set was obtained from a woman between 18 and 30 years old with Graves' hyperthyroidism. The CDR3 runs from the conserved cysteine through the conserved F or W. Fields, in order: J gene, clone size, D gene, CDR3 length, V gene, CDR3 DNA, CDR3 protein. A D gene is named only where the DNA matches it firmly. For some rows the clone size is stated as once, few or many, or as a class when expanded; others skip it.

TRBJ2-7 many TRBD1 15 TRBV4-1 TGCGCCAGCAGCCAGGCGCCGGGACAGTCCTACGAGCAGTACTTC CASSQAPGQSYEQYF
TRBJ2-7 - TRBD2 14 TRBV11-2 TGTGCCAGCAGCTTAGTGGGAGGGCCCTACGAGCAGTACTTC CASSLVGGPYEQYF
TRBJ2-1 many - 14 TRBV3-1 TGTGCCAGCAGCCAAAGGGGGGCCTACAATGAGCAGTTCTTC CASSQRGAYNEQFF
TRBJ1-2 many TRBD1 14 TRBV5-1 TGCGCCAGCAGCTTGGAAGGGACAGGGTATGGCTACACCTTC CASSLEGTGYGYTF
TRBJ2-2 few - 16 TRBV19 TGTGCCAGTAGTATAGGGGTGCTTGCGAACACCGGGGAGCTGTTTTTT CASSIGVLANTGELFF
TRBJ1-5 few TRBD1 17 TRBV6-1 TGTGCCAGCAGTTCCTACAGGGGGCAGAAAGGCAATCAGTCCCAGCATTTT CASSSYRGQKGNQSQHF
TRBJ2-1 many TRBD2 15 TRBV27 TGTGCCAGCAGTGCTGGACTAGCGACCTACAATGAGCAGTTCTTC CASSAGLATYNEQFF
TRBJ1-1 many TRBD1 14 TRBV12-5 TGTGCTAGTGGTTTGGTATTCAGGGGGACTGAAGCTTTCTTT CASGLVFRGTEAFF
TRBJ2-1 many - 12 TRBV6-1 TGTGCCAGCAGTGGTTCGATAAATGAGCAGTTCTTC CASSGSINEQFF
TRBJ2-7 - - 12 TRBV20-1 TGCAGTGCTACAAATAGGGGTTACGAGCAGTACTTC CSATNRGYEQYF
TRBJ2-3 many - 14 TRBV3-1 TGTGCCAGCAGCCCCCCCGGCCGCACAGATACGCAGTATTTT CASSPPGRTDTQYF
TRBJ2-5 many TRBD1 17 TRBV11-2 TGTGCCAGCAGCTTAGGAGCCTCCGTGACAGGGGAAGAGACCCAGTACTTC CASSLGASVTGEETQYF
TRBJ2-1 many TRBD2 21 TRBV6-1 TGTGCCAGCGTTATAAGGACTCCCCGCCGCTTCGGGACTAGCCTCTTGGATGAGCAGTTCTTC CASVIRTPRRFGTSLLDEQFF
TRBJ1-2 many TRBD1 11 TRBV30 TGTGCCTGGAGAGACAGGGAAGGCTACACCTTC CAWRDREGYTF
TRBJ2-4 many - 11 TRBV20-1 TGCAGTGCTAGATCGGACCCCATTCAGTACTTC CSARSDPIQYF
TRBJ2-7 many TRBD2 15 TRBV6-2/TRBV6-3 TGTGCCAGCAGTCCGACTAGCGGCTTTACCTACGAGCAGTACTTC CASSPTSGFTYEQYF
TRBJ2-7 many TRBD1 15 TRBV6-1 TGTGCCAGCACGCTTGACAGGGGGGGACCCTACGAGCAGTACTTC CASTLDRGGPYEQYF
TRBJ2-3 - - 14 TRBV2 TGTGCCAGCAACCCGGCAGCCAACACAGATACGCAGTATTTT CASNPAANTDTQYF
TRBJ2-7 many - 12 TRBV28 TGTGCCACTAGGGTAAGCTCCTACGAGCAGTACTTC CATRVSSYEQYF
TRBJ2-1 many TRBD1 15 TRBV7-9 TGTGCCAGCAGCTCCCGGGACAGGGTCCACGGTGAGCAGTTCTTC CASSSRDRVHGEQFF
TRBJ2-2 few TRBD2 16 TRBV11-2 TGTGCCAGCAGCTTAGGTAGCGGGAGTCTTACCGGGGAGCTGTTTTTT CASSLGSGSLTGELFF
TRBJ2-1 - TRBD1 21 TRBV7-9 TGTGCCAGCAGCTTCTCAACCCGGGACAGGGGGCATCTGGTTTCCTACAATGGGCAGTTCTTC CASSFSTRDRGHLVSYNGQFF
TRBJ2-3 few - 14 TRBV7-7 TGTGCTAGCAGCTTAAAACCCCTGGGAGATACGCAGTATTTT CASSLKPLGDTQYF
TRBJ1-1 many - 12 TRBV11-3 TGTGCCAGCAGCTTAAGCCCGTCCGGAGCTTTCTTT CASSLSPSGAFF
TRBJ1-5 - - 17 TRBV7-2 TGTGCCAGCACCCTGGAGGGAGTCGGGATTATCAATCAGCCCCAGCATTTT CASTLEGVGIINQPQHF
TRBJ1-1 once TRBD1 12 TRBV3-1 TGTGCCAGCAGCCACGGGACAGGGGAAGCTTTCTTT CASSHGTGEAFF
TRBJ2-1 many - 16 TRBV7-3 TGTGCCAGCAGCTTAACCGGGCAGGGCATATACAATGAGCAGTTCTTC CASSLTGQGIYNEQFF
TRBJ1-4 - - 15 TRBV7-9 TGTGCCAGCAGCTTAGGGGGGGTCCCTAATGAAAAACTGTTTTTT CASSLGGVPNEKLFF
TRBJ2-1 few - 13 TRBV19 TGTGCCAGTAGTATAGCGGGATACAATGAGCAGTTCTTC CASSIAGYNEQFF
TRBJ2-2 many TRBD1 17 TRBV24-1 TGTGCCACCAGTCCCCCGGGGGACAGGGGGCTGGCCGGGGAGCTGTTTTTT CATSPPGDRGLAGELFF
TRBJ1-5 many - 15 TRBV2 TGTGCCAGCAGTGTGGGGAGGGAAGGGGCTCAGCCCCAGCATTTT CASSVGREGAQPQHF
TRBJ2-7 - TRBD1 13 TRBV11-2 TGTGCCAGCAGCTACGGGACAGGAAGCGAGCAGTACTTC CASSYGTGSEQYF
TRBJ2-2 many - 12 TRBV6-1 TGTGCCAGCACAAGGATAACCGGGGAGCTGTTTTTT CASTRITGELFF
TRBJ2-7 - - 13 TRBV3-1 TGTGCCTGCCAAACCAGCCAAGCCTACGAGCAGTACTTC CACQTSQAYEQYF
TRBJ1-2 few - 13 TRBV6-1 TGTGCCAGCAGTTCCTTGGGTCCACGGGGCTACACCTTC CASSSLGPRGYTF
TRBJ1-2 many - 12 TRBV7-8 TGTGCCAGCAGCGTTCCAGGGTCTGGCTACACCTTC CASSVPGSGYTF
TRBJ2-1 many TRBD2 16 TRBV12-3/TRBV12-4 TGTGCCAGCAGTTGGGGACTAGCGGGAGTCTACAATGAGCAGTTCTTC CASSWGLAGVYNEQFF
TRBJ2-1 few - 16 TRBV27 TGTGCCAGCAGTCCACGGGGGACAGTGGAGATCAATGAGCAGTTCTTC CASSPRGTVEINEQFF
TRBJ1-5 - - 16 TRBV18 TGTGCCAGCTCACCACCGGGGACCCCACAATATCAGCCCCAGCATTTT CASSPPGTPQYQPQHF
TRBJ1-1 many - 16 TRBV6-1 TGTGCCAGCAGTCAAGGGGCCGGGTCCGGTAACACTGAAGCTTTCTTT CASSQGAGSGNTEAFF
TRBJ2-7 few TRBD2 15 TRBV20-1 TGCAGTGCAAACCTTGGAGCGGGAGATTCCCACGAGCAGTACTTC CSANLGAGDSHEQYF
TRBJ2-7 many - 13 TRBV29-1 TGCAGCGCCCAAGCCAGGGTCGGGTACGAGCAGTACTTC CSAQARVGYEQYF
TRBJ2-2 - - 12 TRBV20-1 TGCAGTGCTAGACACGGGACCGGGGAGCTGTTTTTT CSARHGTGELFF